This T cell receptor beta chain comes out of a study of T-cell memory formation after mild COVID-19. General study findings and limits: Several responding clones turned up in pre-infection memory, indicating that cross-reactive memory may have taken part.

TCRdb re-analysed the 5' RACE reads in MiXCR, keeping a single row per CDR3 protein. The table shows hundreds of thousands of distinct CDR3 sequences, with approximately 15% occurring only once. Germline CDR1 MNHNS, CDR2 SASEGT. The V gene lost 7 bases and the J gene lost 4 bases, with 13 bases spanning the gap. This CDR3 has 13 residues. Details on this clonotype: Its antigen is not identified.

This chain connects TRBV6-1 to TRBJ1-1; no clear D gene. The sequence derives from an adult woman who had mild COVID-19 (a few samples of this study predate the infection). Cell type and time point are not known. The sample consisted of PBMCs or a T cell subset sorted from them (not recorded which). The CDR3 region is CASMAGRSTEAFF. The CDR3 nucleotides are TGTGCCAGCATGGCCGGGAGGTCCACTGAAGCTTTCTTT.